The T cell receptor beta chain described here comes from a study of spatial heterogeneity in lung cancer. Study-level information: Beta-chain sequences consistently outnumbered alpha-chain sequences in detection.

Sample time point: blood taken at disease recurrence. Tumor, nontumor lung or frozen PBMC supplied whole RNA, sequenced without sorting. TCRdb recomputed calls from the 5' RACE reads with MiXCR, one row per CDR3 protein. Here the sample spans around 10,000 distinct CDR3 sequences, around 4.2% being singletons. The germline CDR1 and CDR2 sequences are DFQATT and SNEGSKA (reference sequence). This CDR3 is 15 amino acids long. With 4 bases clipped from V and 2 bases from J, the junction kept 10 bases outside the gene matches. At least ten counts were recorded for this clonotype. The library was prepared for alpha chains; this beta chain is a stray read, so its frequency means little.

The source was PBMCs, collected at recurrence. This TCR was recovered from a female donor with early-stage non-small cell lung cancer. The chain recombines TRBV20-1 with TRBJ1-1; TRBD1 agrees at 7 bases. The CDR3 here is CSATLQGGPNTEAFF. The CDR3, as DNA: TGCAGTGCTACCCTACAAGGGGGCCCTAACACTGAAGCTTTCTTT.